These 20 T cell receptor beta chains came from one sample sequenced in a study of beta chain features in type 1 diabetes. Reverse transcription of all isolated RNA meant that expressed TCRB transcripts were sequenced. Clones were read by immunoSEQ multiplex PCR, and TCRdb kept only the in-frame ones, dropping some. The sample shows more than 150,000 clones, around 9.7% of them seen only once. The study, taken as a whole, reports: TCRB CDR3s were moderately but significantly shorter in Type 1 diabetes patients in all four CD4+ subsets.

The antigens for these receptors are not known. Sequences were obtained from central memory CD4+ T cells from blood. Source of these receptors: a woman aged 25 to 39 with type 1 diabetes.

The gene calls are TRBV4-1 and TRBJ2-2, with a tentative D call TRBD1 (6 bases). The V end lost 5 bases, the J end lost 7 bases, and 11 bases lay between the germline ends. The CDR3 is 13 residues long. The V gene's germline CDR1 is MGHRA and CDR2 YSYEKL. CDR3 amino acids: CASSGRGVGELFF. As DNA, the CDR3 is TGCGCCAGCAGCGGCAGGGGTGTCGGGGAGCTGTTTTTT.

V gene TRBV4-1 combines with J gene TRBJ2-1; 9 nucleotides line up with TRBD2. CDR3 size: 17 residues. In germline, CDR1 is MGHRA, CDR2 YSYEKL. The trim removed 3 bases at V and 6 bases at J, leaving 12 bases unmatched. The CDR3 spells CASSQADGLAGSNEQFF. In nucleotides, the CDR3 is TGCGCCAGCAGCCAGGCAGATGGGCTAGCGGGAAGCAATGAGCAGTTCTTC.

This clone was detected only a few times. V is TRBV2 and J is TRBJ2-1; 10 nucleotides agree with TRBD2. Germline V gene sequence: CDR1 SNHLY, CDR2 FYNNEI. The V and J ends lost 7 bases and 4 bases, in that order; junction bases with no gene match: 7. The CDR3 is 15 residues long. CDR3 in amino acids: CASKEAGGQYNEQFF. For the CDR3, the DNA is TGTGCCAGCAAAGAAGCGGGAGGGCAATACAATGAGCAGTTCTTC.

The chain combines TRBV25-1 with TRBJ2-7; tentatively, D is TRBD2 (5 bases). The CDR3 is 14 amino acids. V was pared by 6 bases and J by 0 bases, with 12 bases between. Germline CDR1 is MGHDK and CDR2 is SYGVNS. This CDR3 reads CASSPSRDSYEQYF. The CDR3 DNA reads TGTGCCAGCAGCCCCAGCCGGGACTCCTACGAGCAGTACTTC.

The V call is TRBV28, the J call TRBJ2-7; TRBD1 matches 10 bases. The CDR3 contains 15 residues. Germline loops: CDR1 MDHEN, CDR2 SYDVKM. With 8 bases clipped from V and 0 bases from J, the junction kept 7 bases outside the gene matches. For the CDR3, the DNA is TGTGCCAGCCATACCGGGACAGGGGTCTCCTACGAGCAGTACTTC. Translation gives CASHTGTGVSYEQYF.

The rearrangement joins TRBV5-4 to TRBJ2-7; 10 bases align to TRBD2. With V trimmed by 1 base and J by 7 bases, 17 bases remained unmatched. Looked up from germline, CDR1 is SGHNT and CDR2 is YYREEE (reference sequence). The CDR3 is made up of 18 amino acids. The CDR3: CASSLSYSGRPLGEEQYF. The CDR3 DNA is TGTGCCAGCAGCTTGAGCTATAGCGGGAGGCCTCTTGGGGAGGAGCAGTACTTC.

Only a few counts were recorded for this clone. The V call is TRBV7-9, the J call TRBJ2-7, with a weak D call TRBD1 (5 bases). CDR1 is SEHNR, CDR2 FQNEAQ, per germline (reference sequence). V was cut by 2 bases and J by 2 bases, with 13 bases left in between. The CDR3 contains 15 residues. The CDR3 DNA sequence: TGTGCCAGCAGCTTAATGGACATCCCGACCTACGAGCAGTACTTC. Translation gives CASSLMDIPTYEQYF.

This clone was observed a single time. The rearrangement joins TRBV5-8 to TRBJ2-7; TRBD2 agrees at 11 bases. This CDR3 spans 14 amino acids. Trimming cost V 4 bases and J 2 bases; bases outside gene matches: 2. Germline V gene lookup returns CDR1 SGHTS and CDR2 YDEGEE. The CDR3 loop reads CASSLAGGAYEQYF. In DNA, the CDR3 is TGTGCCAGCAGCCTAGCGGGAGGAGCCTACGAGCAGTACTTC.

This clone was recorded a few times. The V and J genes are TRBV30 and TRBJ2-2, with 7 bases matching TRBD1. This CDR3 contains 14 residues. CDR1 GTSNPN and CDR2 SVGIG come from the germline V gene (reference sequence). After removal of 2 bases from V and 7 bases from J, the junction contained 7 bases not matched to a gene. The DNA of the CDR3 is TGTGCCTGGAGTCGGAAGGGGGCTAACGGGGAGCTGTTTTTT. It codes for CAWSRKGANGELFF.

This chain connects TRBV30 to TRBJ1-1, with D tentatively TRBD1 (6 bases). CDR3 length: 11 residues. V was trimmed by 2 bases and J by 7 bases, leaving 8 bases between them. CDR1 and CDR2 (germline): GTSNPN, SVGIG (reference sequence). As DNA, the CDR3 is TGTGCCTGGAGTTTGGACAGTGAAGCTTTCTTT. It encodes CAWSLDSEAFF.

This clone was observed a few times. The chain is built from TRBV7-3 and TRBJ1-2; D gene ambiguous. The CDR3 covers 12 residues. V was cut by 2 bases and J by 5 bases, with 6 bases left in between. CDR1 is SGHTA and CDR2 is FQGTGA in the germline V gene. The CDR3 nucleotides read TGTGCCAGCAGCTTATCGGGTTATGGCTACACCTTC. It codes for CASSLSGYGYTF.

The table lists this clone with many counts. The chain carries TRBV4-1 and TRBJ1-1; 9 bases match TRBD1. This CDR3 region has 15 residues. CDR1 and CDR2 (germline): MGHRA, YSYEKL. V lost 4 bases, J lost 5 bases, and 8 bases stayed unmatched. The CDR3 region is CASSRSGQGETEAFF. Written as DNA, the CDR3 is TGCGCCAGCAGCCGTTCGGGACAGGGCGAAACTGAAGCTTTCTTT.

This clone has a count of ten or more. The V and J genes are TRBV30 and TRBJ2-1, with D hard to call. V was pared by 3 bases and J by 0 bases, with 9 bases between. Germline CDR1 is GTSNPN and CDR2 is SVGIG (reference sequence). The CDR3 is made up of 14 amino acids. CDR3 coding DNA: TGTGCCTGGAGAACACGGAGCTCCTACAATGAGCAGTTCTTC. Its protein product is CAWRTRSSYNEQFF.

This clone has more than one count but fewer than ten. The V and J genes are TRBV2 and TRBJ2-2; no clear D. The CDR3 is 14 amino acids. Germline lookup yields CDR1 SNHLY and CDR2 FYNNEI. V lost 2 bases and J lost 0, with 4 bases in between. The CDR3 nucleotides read TGTGCCAGCAGTGAAACTCCGAACACCGGGGAGCTGTTTTTT. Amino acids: CASSETPNTGELFF.

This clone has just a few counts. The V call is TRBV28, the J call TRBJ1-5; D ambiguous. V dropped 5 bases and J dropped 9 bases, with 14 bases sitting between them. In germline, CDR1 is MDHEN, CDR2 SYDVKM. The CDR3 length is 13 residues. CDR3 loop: CASSPPRMRPQHF. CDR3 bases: TGTGCCAGCAGTCCTCCCCGTATGAGGCCCCAGCATTTT.

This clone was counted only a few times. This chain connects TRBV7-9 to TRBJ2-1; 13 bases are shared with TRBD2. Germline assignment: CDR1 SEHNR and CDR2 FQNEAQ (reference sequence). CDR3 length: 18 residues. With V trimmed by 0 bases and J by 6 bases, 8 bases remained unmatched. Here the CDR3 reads CASSLASVTSGRLNEQFF. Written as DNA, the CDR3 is TGTGCCAGCAGCTTAGCGTCAGTGACTAGCGGGAGGCTCAATGAGCAGTTCTTC.

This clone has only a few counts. CDR3: CASSYSGTSEETQYF. The CDR3 region has the DNA TGTGCCAGCAGTTACTCCGGGACTAGCGAAGAGACCCAGTACTTC. The chain uses TRBV6-5 and TRBJ2-5; 10 nucleotides align to TRBD2. CDR3 length equals 15 residues. CDR1 is MNHEY and CDR2 is SVGAGI in the germline V gene. After removal of 0 bases from V and 3 bases from J, the junction contained 1 base not matched to a gene.

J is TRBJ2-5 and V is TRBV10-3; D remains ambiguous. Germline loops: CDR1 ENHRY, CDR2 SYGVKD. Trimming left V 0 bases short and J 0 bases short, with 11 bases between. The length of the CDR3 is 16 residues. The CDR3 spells CAISESRSGNQETQYF. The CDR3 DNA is TGTGCCATCAGTGAGTCCCGTTCCGGTAACCAAGAGACCCAGTACTTC.

CDR3 amino acids: CASSRGTYEQYF. The DNA of the CDR3 is TGTGCCAGCAGCCGGGGTACCTACGAGCAGTACTTC. The chain carries TRBV7-9 and TRBJ2-7, with D perhaps matching TRBD2 (5 bases). This CDR3 is built from 12 residues. Germline V gene lookup returns CDR1 SEHNR and CDR2 FQNEAQ (reference sequence). V was pared by 5 bases and J by 2 bases, with 7 bases between.

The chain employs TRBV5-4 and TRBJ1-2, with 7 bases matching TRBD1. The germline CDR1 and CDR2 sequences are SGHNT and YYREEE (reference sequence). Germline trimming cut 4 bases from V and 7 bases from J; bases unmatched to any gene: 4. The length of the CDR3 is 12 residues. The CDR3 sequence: CASSINRGGYTF. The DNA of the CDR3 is TGTGCCAGCAGCATCAACAGGGGTGGCTACACCTTC. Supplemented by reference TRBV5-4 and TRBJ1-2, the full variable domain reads ETGVTQSPTHLIKTRGQQVTLRCSSQSGHNTVSWYQQALGQGPQFIFQYYREEENGRGNFPPRFSGLQFPNYSSELNVNALELDDSALYLCASSINRGGYTFGSGTRLTVV.